Sequencing of this TCR beta chain was carried out in a study of shared clonotypes between healthy human individuals. Study summary: The study used three CD4 naive, three CD4 memory, two CD8 naive and one CD8 memory plate per donor. Overall study findings and caveats: Tissue TCR repertoires likely differ from these blood-only repertoires.

Naive CD8 cells were CD45RO-negative, positively selected for CCR7, excluding terminally differentiated effector memory CD45RA+ cells. V was cut by 5 bases and J by 0 bases, with 17 bases left in between. The length of the CDR3 is 16 residues. Germline loops: CDR1 SGHTA, CDR2 FQGNSA. Produced via immunoSEQ multiplex PCR; TCRdb's table is partial and in-frame only. This table holds some 2 million clones, roughly 95% found once. Of note for this clone: The antigen is not known.

The receptor was derived from a man aged 18 to 29 in good health. Sequences were obtained from naive CD8+ T cells sorted from blood. The chain links TRBV7-2 to TRBJ2-7; D is possibly TRBD2 (6 bases). The CDR3: CASSPGDPYPSYEQYF. The CDR3 bases are TGTGCCAGCAGCCCGGGGGACCCTTACCCCTCCTACGAGCAGTACTTC.